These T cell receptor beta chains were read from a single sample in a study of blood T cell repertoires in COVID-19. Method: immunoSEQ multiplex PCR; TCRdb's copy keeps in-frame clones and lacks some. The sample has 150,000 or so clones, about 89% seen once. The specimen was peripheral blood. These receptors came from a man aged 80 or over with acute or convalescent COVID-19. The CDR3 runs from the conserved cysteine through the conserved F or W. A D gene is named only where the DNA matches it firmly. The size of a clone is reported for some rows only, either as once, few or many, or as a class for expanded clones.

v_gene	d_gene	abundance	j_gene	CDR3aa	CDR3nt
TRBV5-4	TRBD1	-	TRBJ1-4	CASSLGGQGALSNEKLFF	TGTGCCAGCAGCTTGGGCGGGCAGGGGGCTTTGTCTAATGAAAAACTGTTTTTT
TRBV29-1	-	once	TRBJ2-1	CSVFSVAYNEQFF	TGCAGCGTGTTCAGCGTGGCCTACAATGAGCAGTTCTTC
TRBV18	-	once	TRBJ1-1	CASSPLVQAWITEAFF	TGTGCCAGCTCACCACTAGTCCAGGCTTGGATCACTGAAGCTTTCTTT
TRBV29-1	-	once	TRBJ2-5	CSATTGYQTQYF	TGCAGCGCCACCACAGGGTATCAGACCCAGTACTTC
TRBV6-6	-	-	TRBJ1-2	CASSSPTQGTTYGYTF	TGTGCCAGCAGTTCACCTACCCAGGGGACTACCTATGGCTACACCTTC
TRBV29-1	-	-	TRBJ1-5	CSVSENSNQPQHF	TGCAGCGTTTCCGAGAATAGCAATCAGCCCCAGCATTTT
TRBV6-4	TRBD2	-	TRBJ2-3	CARGLAGGPDTQYF	TGTGCCAGGGGACTAGCGGGGGGCCCAGATACGCAGTATTTT
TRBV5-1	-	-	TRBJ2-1	CASSLDWSSYNEQFF	TGCGCCAGCAGTTTGGACTGGAGCTCCTACAATGAGCAGTTCTTC
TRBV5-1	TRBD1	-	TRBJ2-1	CASSLEQGVSYNEQFF	TGCGCCAGCAGCTTGGAACAGGGGGTATCCTACAATGAGCAGTTCTTC
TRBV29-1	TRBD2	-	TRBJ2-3	CSVEPTSTSTDTQYF	TGCAGCGTTGAACCGACTAGCACTAGCACAGATACGCAGTATTTT
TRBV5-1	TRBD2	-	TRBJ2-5	CASSPTSVQETQYF	TGCGCCAGCAGCCCTACTAGCGTCCAAGAGACCCAGTACTTC
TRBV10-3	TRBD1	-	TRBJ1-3	CAISELGTATGNTIYF	TGTGCCATCAGTGAGTTGGGGACAGCAACTGGAAACACCATATATTTT
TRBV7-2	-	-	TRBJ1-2	CASNTFGGNDGYTF	TGTGCCAGCAACACGTTCGGGGGTAACGATGGCTACACCTTC
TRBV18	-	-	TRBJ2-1	CASSLQNEQFF	TGTGCCAGCTCACTACAAAATGAGCAGTTCTTC
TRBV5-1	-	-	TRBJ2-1	CASSPTPGSYNEQFF	TGCGCCAGCAGCCCCACTCCCGGGTCTTACAATGAGCAGTTCTTC
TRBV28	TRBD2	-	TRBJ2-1	CASRTPASGAIGNEQFF	TGTGCCAGCAGAACCCCGGCTAGCGGGGCCATTGGGAATGAGCAGTTCTTC
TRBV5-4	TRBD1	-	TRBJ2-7	CASSPGQGAAAEQYF	TGTGCCAGCAGCCCCGGGCAGGGGGCCGCGGCCGAGCAGTACTTC
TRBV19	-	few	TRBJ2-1	CASREGQGSYNEQFF	TGTGCCAGTAGAGAAGGGCAGGGGTCCTACAATGAGCAGTTCTTC
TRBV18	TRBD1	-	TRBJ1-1	CASSPGQENTEAFF	TGTGCCAGCTCACCGGGACAGGAGAACACTGAAGCTTTCTTT
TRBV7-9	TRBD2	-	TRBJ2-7	CASREGGDRYYEQYF	TGTGCCAGCCGGGAGGGTGGAGACAGGTACTACGAGCAGTACTTC
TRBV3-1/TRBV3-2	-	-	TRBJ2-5	CASSQHGPGQETQYF	TGTGCCAGCAGCCAACATGGGCCAGGGCAAGAGACCCAGTACTTC
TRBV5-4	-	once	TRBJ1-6	CASSLTRAADSPLHF	TGTGCCAGCAGCCTCACCAGGGCGGCGGATTCACCCCTCCACTTT
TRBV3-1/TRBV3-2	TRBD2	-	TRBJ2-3	CASRLAGGPGTQYF	TGTGCCAGCAGACTAGCGGGAGGGCCGGGTACGCAGTATTTT
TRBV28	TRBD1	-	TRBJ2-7	CASSWDSLPYEQYF	TGTGCCAGCAGTTGGGACAGTTTACCCTACGAGCAGTACTTC
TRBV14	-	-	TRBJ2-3	CASSPDIEKPSTDTQYF	TGTGCCAGCAGCCCCGATATTGAGAAACCTAGCACAGATACGCAGTATTTT